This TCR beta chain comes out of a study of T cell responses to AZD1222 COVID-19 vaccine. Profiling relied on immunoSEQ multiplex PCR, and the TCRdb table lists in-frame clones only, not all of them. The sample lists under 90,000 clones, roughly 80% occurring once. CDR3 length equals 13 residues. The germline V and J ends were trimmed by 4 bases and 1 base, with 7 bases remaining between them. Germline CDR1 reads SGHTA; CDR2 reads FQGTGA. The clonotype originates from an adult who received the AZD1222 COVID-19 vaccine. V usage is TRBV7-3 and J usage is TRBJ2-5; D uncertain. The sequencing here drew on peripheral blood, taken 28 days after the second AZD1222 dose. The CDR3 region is CASSSNPQETQYF. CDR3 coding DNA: TGTGCCAGCAGCTCCAACCCCCAAGAGACCCAGTACTTC.